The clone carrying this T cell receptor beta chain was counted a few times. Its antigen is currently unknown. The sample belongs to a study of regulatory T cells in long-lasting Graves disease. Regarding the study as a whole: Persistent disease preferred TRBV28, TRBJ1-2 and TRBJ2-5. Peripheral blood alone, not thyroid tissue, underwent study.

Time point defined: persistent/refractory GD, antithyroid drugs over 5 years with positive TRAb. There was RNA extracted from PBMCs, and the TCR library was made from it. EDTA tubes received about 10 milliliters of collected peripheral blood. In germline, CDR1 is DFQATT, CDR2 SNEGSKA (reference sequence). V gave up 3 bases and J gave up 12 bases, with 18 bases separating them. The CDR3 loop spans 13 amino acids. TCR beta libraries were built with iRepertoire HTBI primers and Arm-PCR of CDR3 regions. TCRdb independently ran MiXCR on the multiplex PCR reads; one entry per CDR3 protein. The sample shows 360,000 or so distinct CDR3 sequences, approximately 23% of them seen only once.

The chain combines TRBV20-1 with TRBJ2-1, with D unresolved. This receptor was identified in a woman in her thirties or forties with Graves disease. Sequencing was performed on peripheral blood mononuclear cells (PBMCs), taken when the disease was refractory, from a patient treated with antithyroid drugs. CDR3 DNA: TGCAGTGCTAGGGGTGATATAGAAGCCCCGCAGTTCTTC. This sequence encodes CSARGDIEAPQFF.